This TCR beta chain derives from a study of vaccination and CD4 T cells after COVID-19. With 7 bases clipped from V and 7 bases from J, the junction kept 8 bases outside the gene matches. Germline CDR1 is SNHLY and CDR2 is FYNNEI. The CDR3 consists of 14 residues. Sequence data for DNA of cultured CD4+ T cells were generated by the Oncomine TCR Beta short-read assay. MiXCR, applied by TCRdb to the PCR reads, yields one record per CDR3 protein. Of some 8,600 distinct CDR3 sequences listed, 56% were seen once; the top ten hold under 15%. Comment on this clonotype: Its specificity is unknown.

The treatment was: roughly 11-day PBMC culture with coronavirus spike peptide pools or control peptides (ViraFEST assay). Researchers collected the unexposed donor's CD4+ T cells before the COVID-19 pandemic (2011-2018). The medium had half its volume replaced with fresh IL-2 medium on days 3 and 7. The rearrangement joins TRBV2 to TRBJ2-2; 8 nucleotides align to TRBD2. The origin of this receptor is a human donor in good health. The source material was CD4+ T cells from blood, cultured in vitro. CDR3 sequence: CASIEREKDGELFF. The CDR3 DNA reads as TGTGCCAGCATTGAGCGGGAGAAGGACGGGGAGCTGTTTTTT.